These 3 T cell receptor beta chains were all obtained from the same sample, sequenced in a study of CXCR3-negative and CXCR3-positive naive CD8 T cells. Findings and caveats of the study: CXCR3-positive naive cells carried more hydrophobic TRB CDR3s than CXCR3-negative naive cells did.

Their antigen targets remain unknown. Via 5' RACE with UMI labels, TRB cDNA libraries were prepared. One entry per CDR3 protein, without DNA, is what TCRdb gives after re-calling the 5' RACE reads. This repertoire comprises around 63,000 distinct CDR3 sequences; its ten largest clones make up 4% to 5.5%. What was sequenced was naive CXCR3+ CD8+ T cells from blood. The subset here: CD45RO-CCR7+CD27+CD95- naive CD8+ T cells expressing CXCR3 (TNR3+). All receptors derive from a human donor in good health. Some clones in this sample may be carry-over from other donors' samples.

The V gene is TRBV7-9, the J gene TRBJ2-7. Germline CDR1 reads SEHNR; CDR2 reads FQNEAQ (reference sequence). This CDR3 is 13 amino acids long. CDR3 in amino acids: CASSSRTAYEQYF.

The chain couples TRBV4-2 to TRBJ2-7. Germline V gene sequence: CDR1 LGHNA, CDR2 YNFKEQ. The CDR3 runs to 15 residues. CDR3: CASSQTSRASYEQYF.

The gene calls are TRBV9 and TRBJ1-1; TCRdb calls TRBD1, which cannot be checked without DNA. CDR1 is SGDLS, CDR2 YYNGEE, per germline. CDR3 length: 15 residues. The CDR3 reads CASSPRQGPFTEAFF.